This entry lists 16 T cell receptor beta chains sequenced from one sample in a study of siplizumab effects on memory and regulatory T cells. Sequenced by immunoSEQ multiplex PCR; TCRdb stores in-frame clones only, minus some. The table lists approximately 94,000 clones, approximately 91% of them singletons, with roughly 0.15% in the top ten. The material sequenced was CD4+ T cells sorted from blood. All receptors derive from a human donor in good health.

The chain couples TRBV5-6 to TRBJ2-5, with 10 bases matching TRBD1. The J call is in doubt because the DNA end fits TRBJ2-7 better. The CDR3 totals 16 residues. The germline V gene has CDR1 SGHDT and CDR2 YYEEEE. CDR3 nucleotide sequence: TGTGCCAGCAGCTTAGGACCGGGACAGGGGCTCCTCGAGCAGTACTTC. Translated, it gives CASSLGPGQGLLEQYF.

The chain recombines TRBV5-1 with TRBJ2-3; TRBD2 matches 12 bases. Trimming cost V 4 bases and J 4 bases; bases outside gene matches: 7. Germline loops: CDR1 SGHRS, CDR2 YFSETQ. The CDR3 contains 16 residues. The CDR3 here is CASSVTTSGGPDTQYF. The CDR3 DNA is TGCGCCAGCAGCGTAACGACTAGCGGGGGTCCAGATACGCAGTATTTT.

This clone appeared once. The V and J genes are TRBV15 and TRBJ1-2, with D possibly matching TRBD1 (5 bases). The CDR3 covers 14 residues. CDR1 LNHNV and CDR2 YYDKDF come from the germline V gene (reference sequence). The V end was cut by 5 bases, the J end by 5 bases, with 15 bases between. CDR3 region: CATSSGTLRYGYTF. As DNA, the CDR3 is TGTGCCACCAGCTCTGGGACGCTCCGGTATGGCTACACCTTC.

V usage is TRBV28 and J usage is TRBJ2-7, with D possibly TRBD1 on 6 matching bases. This CDR3 has 15 amino acids. Germline V gene lookup returns CDR1 MDHEN and CDR2 SYDVKM. V lost 4 bases to trimming and J lost 6 bases, with 19 bases between them. As DNA, the CDR3 is TGTGCCAGCAGTTCTACTAGAATTCCCAGGGGCGAGCAGTACTTC. Its translation is CASSSTRIPRGEQYF.

The chain uses TRBV9 and TRBJ1-2; D perhaps matches TRBD1 (5 bases). Germline lookup yields CDR1 SGDLS and CDR2 YYNGEE. The CDR3 loop spans 15 amino acids. V lost 0 bases, J lost 4 bases, and 13 bases lay in between. Here the CDR3 DNA reads TGTGCCAGCAGCGTAGGTTCCGAGGGGCTCTATGGCTACACCTTC. This gives the protein CASSVGSEGLYGYTF.

This clone came up a few times. The chain carries TRBV7-3 and TRBJ1-1; D call uncertain. Trimming removed 4 bases from V and 1 base from J, with 7 bases in between. Germline V lookup: CDR1 SGHTA, CDR2 FQGTGA. The CDR3 length is 13 residues. In DNA, the CDR3 is TGTGCCAGCAGCTGGACTACGAACACTGAAGCTTTCTTT. Translation: CASSWTTNTEAFF.

Note on this clone: One junction end does not reproduce the germline sequence, and a read error may be involved. The V gene is TRBV5-6, the J gene TRBJ2-7, with D possibly TRBD2 on 6 matching bases. Germline assignment: CDR1 SGHDT and CDR2 YYEEEE. CDR3 length: 15 residues. The CDR3 sequence: CASSPLGSQDYERYF. In nucleotides, the CDR3 is TGTGCCAGCAGCCCACTCGGTTCGCAGGACTACGAGCGGTACTTC.

This clone was counted a few times. The CDR3 reads CASSSPGRGPYYGYTF. CDR3 sequence (DNA): TGTGCCAGCAGCTCTCCCGGCAGGGGCCCCTACTATGGCTACACCTTC. This chain joins TRBV7-9 and TRBJ1-2; a weak D match, TRBD1 (6 bases). CDR1 is SEHNR and CDR2 is FQNEAQ in the germline V gene (reference sequence). Trimming shortened V by 4 bases and J by 3 bases, and 18 bases separated the two germline ends. The CDR3 totals 16 residues.

The chain has TRBV19 and TRBJ2-5; 10 nucleotides line up with TRBD1. V lost 6 bases and J lost 4; bases outside the gene matches: 5. From germline, CDR1 is LNHDA and CDR2 SQIVND (reference sequence). This CDR3 comprises 14 residues. CDR3 in amino acids: CASSWTGGGETQYF. CDR3 nucleotide sequence: TGTGCCAGTAGCTGGACAGGGGGGGGAGAGACCCAGTACTTC.

This chain joins TRBV7-2 and TRBJ2-1, with 9 bases fitting TRBD2. Germline CDR1 is SGHTA and CDR2 is FQGNSA. The ends lost 5 bases at V and 4 bases at J; junction bases unmatched: 9. The CDR3 totals 16 residues. The DNA of the CDR3 is TGTGCCAGCAGCGGAGCACTAGCGGGTAGTTACAATGAGCAGTTCTTC. The encoded protein is CASSGALAGSYNEQFF.

The chain has TRBV6-1 and TRBJ1-2; D remains ambiguous. This CDR3 has 12 amino acids. The germline gives CDR1 MNHNS, CDR2 SASEGT. V lost 3 bases and J 8 bases, leaving 10 bases between the germline ends. The CDR3 sequence: CASSDSLGGYTF. DNA of the CDR3: TGTGCCAGCAGTGACTCCCTCGGAGGCTACACCTTC.

The V call is TRBV6-1, the J call TRBJ2-7, with D perhaps being TRBD1 or TRBD2 (5 bases each). CDR1 and CDR2 (germline): MNHNS, SASEGT. The CDR3 is 12 amino acids. Trimming removed 6 bases from V and 8 bases from J, with 14 bases in between. Written as DNA, the CDR3 is TGTGCCAGCAGAGAGGGACGCGAGAAGCAGTACTTC. Translated, it gives CASREGREKQYF.

This chain connects TRBV6-5 to TRBJ1-2; D unclear. V was shortened by 4 bases and J by 0 bases, with 9 bases between the two germline ends. This CDR3 region has 14 residues. Germline CDR1 MNHEY, CDR2 SVGAGI. CDR3 in amino acids: CASSFDGTNYGYTF. Written as DNA, the CDR3 is TGTGCCAGCAGTTTCGACGGTACTAACTATGGCTACACCTTC.

This clone has just a few counts. The chain uses TRBV6-4 and TRBJ1-1; no definite D call. Germline loops: CDR1 MRHNA, CDR2 SNTAGT. The CDR3 has 13 residues. Trimming pared 5 bases from V and 0 bases from J, leaving 7 bases between. CDR3 region: CASSREMNTEAFF. CDR3 DNA sequence: TGTGCCAGCAGTAGGGAAATGAACACTGAAGCTTTCTTT.

The chain has TRBV5-1 and TRBJ1-2; D not resolved. Trimming removed 0 bases from V and 3 bases from J, with 12 bases in between. The CDR3 extends over 15 amino acids. CDR1 is SGHRS and CDR2 is YFSETQ in the germline V gene. CDR3 sequence reads: CASSLGRVYDYGYTF. In DNA, the CDR3 is TGCGCCAGCAGCTTGGGTCGGGTTTACGACTATGGCTACACCTTC.

The chain combines TRBV7-9 with TRBJ1-1; perhaps TRBD1 as D (6 bases). Germline lookup yields CDR1 SEHNR and CDR2 FQNEAQ (reference sequence). V shed 5 bases and J shed 0 bases, with 13 bases lying between them. This CDR3 is built from 15 residues. DNA for the CDR3: TGTGCCAGCAGCCCCTACGACAGGCTGAACACTGAAGCTTTCTTT. Translation: CASSPYDRLNTEAFF.